The present TCR beta chain was sequenced within a study of technical replicates of blood from a handful of donors. TCRdb keeps only in-frame clones here, not all; method: immunoSEQ multiplex PCR. The table has around 92,000 clones, 95% seen once. Looked up from germline, CDR1 is ENHRY and CDR2 is SYGVKD. CDR3 size: 14 residues. The J segment lost 6 bases and the V segment lost 4 bases, leaving 8 bases of the junction unmatched. The source of this sequence is a human donor in good health. The chain is built from TRBV10-3 and TRBJ1-2; TRBD1 matches at 7 bases. The sequenced sample was T cells isolated from PBMCs. CDR3 loop: CAISGLPTGDGYTF. The CDR3 DNA is TGTGCCATCAGTGGTCTGCCAACAGGGGATGGCTACACCTTC.